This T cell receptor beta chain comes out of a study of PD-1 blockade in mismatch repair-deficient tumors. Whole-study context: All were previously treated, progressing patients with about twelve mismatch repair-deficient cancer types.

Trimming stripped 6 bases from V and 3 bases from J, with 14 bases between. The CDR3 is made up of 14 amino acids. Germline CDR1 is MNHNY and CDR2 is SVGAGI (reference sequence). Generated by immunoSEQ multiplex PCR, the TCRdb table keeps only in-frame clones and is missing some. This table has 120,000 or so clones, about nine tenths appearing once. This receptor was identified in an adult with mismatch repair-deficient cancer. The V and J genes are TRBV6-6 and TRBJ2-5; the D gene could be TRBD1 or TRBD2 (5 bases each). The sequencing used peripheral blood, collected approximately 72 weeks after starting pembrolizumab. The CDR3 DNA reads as TGTGCCAGCAGAGACTGGGACGGCAAAGAGACCCAGTACTTC. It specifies CASRDWDGKETQYF.